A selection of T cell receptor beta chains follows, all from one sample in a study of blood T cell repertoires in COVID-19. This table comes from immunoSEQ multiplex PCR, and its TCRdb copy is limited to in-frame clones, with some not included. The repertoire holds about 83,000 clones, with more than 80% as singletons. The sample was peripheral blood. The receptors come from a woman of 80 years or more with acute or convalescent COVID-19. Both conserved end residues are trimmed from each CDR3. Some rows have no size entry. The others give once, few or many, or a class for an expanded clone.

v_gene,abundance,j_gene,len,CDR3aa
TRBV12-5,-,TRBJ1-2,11,ASAPGTVYGYT
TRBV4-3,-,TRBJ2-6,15,ASSQDHRVSGANVLT
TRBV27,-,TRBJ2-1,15,ASSLSARASAYNEQF
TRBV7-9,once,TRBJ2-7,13,ASSRAGQKTDEQY
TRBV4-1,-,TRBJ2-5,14,ASSPGQGAIPETQY
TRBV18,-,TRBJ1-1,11,ASSPRANTEAF
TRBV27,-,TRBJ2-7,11,ASSLFGRSEQY
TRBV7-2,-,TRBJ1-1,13,ASSLVLGGNTEAF
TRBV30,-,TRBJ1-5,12,AWSVDSPNQPQH
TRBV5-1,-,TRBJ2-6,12,ASSPSAGANVLT
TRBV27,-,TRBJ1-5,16,ASSIAGTKVSSNQPQH
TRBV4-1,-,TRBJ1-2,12,ASSPGETGYGYT
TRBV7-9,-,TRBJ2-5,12,ASSLMGPQETQY
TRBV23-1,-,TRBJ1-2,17,ASSQWRSGQSYPIRGYT
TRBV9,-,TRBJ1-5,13,ASSLAGERTQPQH
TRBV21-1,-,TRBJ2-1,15,ASSKERDRGRNNEQF
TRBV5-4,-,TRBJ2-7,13,ASSSGQSSIYEQY
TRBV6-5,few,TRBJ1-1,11,ASSMQENTEAF
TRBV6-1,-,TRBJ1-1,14,ASSEGTAASGQKAF
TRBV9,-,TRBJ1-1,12,ASSVEQWNTEAF
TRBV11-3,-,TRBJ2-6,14,ASEERGRSGANVLT
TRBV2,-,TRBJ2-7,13,AIFKTGTGVYEQY
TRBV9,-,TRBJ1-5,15,ASSPRFCFYSNQPQH
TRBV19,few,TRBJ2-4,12,ATSLGAAKNIQY
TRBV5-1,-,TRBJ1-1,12,ASSPAGGKTEAF
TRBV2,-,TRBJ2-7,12,ASTGTSGSYEQY
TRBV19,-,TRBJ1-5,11,ASSFTGVWPQH
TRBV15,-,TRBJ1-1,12,ATSRDNSGTEAF
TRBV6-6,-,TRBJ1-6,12,ASSRQGGNSPLH
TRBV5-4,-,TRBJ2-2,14,ASSWRVGSNTGELF
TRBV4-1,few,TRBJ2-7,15,ASSQDTGDWGSYEQY
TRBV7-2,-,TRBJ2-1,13,ASSLETSGQNEQF
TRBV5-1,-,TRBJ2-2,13,ASEVGQGYTGELF
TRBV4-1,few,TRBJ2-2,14,ASSQATGPNTGELF
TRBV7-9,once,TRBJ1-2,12,ASSPGQGKYGYT
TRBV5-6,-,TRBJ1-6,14,ASSLTPGTVNSPLH
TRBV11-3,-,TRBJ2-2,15,ASSPRRGPENTGELF
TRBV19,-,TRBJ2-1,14,ASSITPRQVYNEQF
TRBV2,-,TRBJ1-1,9,AARDNTEAF
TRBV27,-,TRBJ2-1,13,ASSFTGPSYNEQF
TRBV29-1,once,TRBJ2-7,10,SAHRGADEQY
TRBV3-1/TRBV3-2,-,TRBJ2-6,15,ASSPPRTGAGANVLT
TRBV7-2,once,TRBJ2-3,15,ASSLPRTGPRTDTQY
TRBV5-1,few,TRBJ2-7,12,ASRAALAGFEQY
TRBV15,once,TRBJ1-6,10,ATSILRGALH